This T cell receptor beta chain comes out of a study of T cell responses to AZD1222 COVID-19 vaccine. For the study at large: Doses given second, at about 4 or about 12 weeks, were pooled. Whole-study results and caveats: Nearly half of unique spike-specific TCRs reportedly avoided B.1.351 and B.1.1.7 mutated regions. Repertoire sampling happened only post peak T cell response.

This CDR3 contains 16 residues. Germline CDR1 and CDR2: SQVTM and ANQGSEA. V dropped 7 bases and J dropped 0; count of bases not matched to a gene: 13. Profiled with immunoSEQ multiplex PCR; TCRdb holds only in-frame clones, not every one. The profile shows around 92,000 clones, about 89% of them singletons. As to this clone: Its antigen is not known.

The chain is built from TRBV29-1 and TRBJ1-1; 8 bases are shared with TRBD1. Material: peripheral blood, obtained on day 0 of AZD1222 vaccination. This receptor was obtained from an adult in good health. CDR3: CSAAGTGQTMNTEAFF. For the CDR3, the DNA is TGCAGCGCGGCCGGGACAGGACAAACTATGAACACTGAAGCTTTCTTT.